This entry lists 23 T cell receptor beta chains sequenced from one sample in a study of Ad26.COV2.S vaccination and SARS-CoV-2 variants (dated by TCRdb to about 2021). Library preparation employed the immunoSEQ multiplex PCR assay. The table comes from immuneACCESS by way of TCRdb, which keeps in-frame sequences with V and J called. Part of the clones is missing from these tables; in studies checked, under half for an unresolved V gene and the rest for unknown reasons. The sample profile shows hundreds of thousands of clones; 70% to 90% of them were found once. The ten largest clones add up to around 1.4% of the sample. Taken with the paper, the label for treatment or condition translates to: approximately 18 received Ad26.COV2.S at low or high dose, single or two shots; about five received placebo; per-sample allocation not given. Repertoires of vaccine and placebo recipients were sequenced from samples taken on day 63 after the first injection.

The input for sequencing was peripheral blood, taken in a trial of Ad26.COV2.S vaccine versus placebo. The receptors were sampled from a person between 18 and 60 years old who received the Ad26.COV2.S COVID-19 vaccine or a placebo.

The chain employs TRBV10-3 and TRBJ1-5; D is ambiguous. The CDR3 is 12 residues long. V was shortened by 6 bases and J by 5 bases, with 8 bases between the two germline ends. Germline assignment: CDR1 ENHRY and CDR2 SYGVKD. This chain's CDR3 is CAISGGDQPQHF. The CDR3 region has the DNA TGTGCCATCAGCGGTGGCGATCAGCCCCAGCATTTT.

The chain links TRBV7-2 to TRBJ2-7, with 14 bases matching TRBD2. Germline loops: CDR1 SGHTA, CDR2 FQGNSA. This CDR3 spans 16 amino acids. V dropped 3 bases and J dropped 7; count of bases not matched to a gene: 8. CDR3 region: CASSFRPGLAGDEQYF. Here the CDR3 DNA reads TGTGCCAGCAGCTTTAGACCGGGACTAGCGGGGGATGAGCAGTACTTC.

The chain recombines TRBV11-3 with TRBJ1-1; D remains unclear. The ends were cut back, 4 bases at V and 3 bases at J, with 9 bases in the middle. Per the germline V gene, CDR1 is SGHNT and CDR2 is YENEEA. The CDR3 extends over 13 amino acids. CDR3: CASSYQADTEAFF. CDR3 nucleotide sequence: TGTGCCAGCAGCTACCAGGCGGACACTGAAGCTTTCTTT.

This clone was counted only a few times. The J gene is TRBJ2-2, the V gene TRBV6-4; 8 bases line up with TRBD1. Germline loops: CDR1 MRHNA, CDR2 SNTAGT. The CDR3 totals 14 residues. With V trimmed by 2 bases and J by 6 bases, 2 bases remained unmatched. CDR3 sequence (DNA): TGTGCCAGCAGTGACACGGACAGGGCCGGGGAGCTGTTTTTT. It is translated as CASSDTDRAGELFF.

The sample holds one count of this clone. CDR3 nucleotides: TGTGCCAGCAGCCCCCACCGGGACACCCGGGGGACTAATGAAAAACTGTTTTTT. Amino acid sequence: CASSPHRDTRGTNEKLFF. The rearrangement joins TRBV11-2 to TRBJ1-4; the D gene is possibly TRBD1 (6 bases). With 5 bases removed from V and 2 bases from J, the gap between germline ends came to 21 bases. The CDR3 totals 18 residues. Germline CDR1 is SGHAT and CDR2 is FQNNGV.

The rearrangement links TRBV11-2 to TRBJ1-4; a weak D match, TRBD1 (5 bases). Trimming took off 2 bases at V and 1 base at J, with 11 bases between the two ends. This CDR3 has 16 residues. Per germline, CDR1 SGHAT and CDR2 FQNNGV. The CDR3 region is CASSLTNDRTNEKLFF. The CDR3 DNA follows: TGTGCCAGCAGCTTAACGAACGACAGAACTAATGAAAAACTGTTTTTT.

The V gene is TRBV21-1, the J gene TRBJ2-7; TRBD1, the table's D call, was not compared with the DNA. TRBV21-1 is given as a pseudogene. This CDR3 is 13 amino acids long. CDR3 region: CASSKWALYEQYF. The CDR3 bases are TGTGCCAGCAGCAAATGGGCCCTCTACGAGCAGTACTTC.

The CDR3 loop is CASSPGQGRGEQFF. CDR3 DNA sequence: TGTGCCAGCTCACCGGGACAGGGACGTGGTGAGCAGTTCTTC. The rearrangement uses TRBV18 and TRBJ2-1; 9 bases are a match to TRBD1. The length of the CDR3 is 14 residues. Germline trimming cut 3 bases from V and 9 bases from J; bases unmatched to any gene: 6. Germline CDR1 and CDR2: KGHSH and LQKENI.

The rearrangement joins TRBV6-5 to TRBJ2-2; 8 bases agree with TRBD1. The CDR3 consists of 16 residues. Trimming took 4 bases from V and 4 from J; bases not matched to a gene: 8. Germline values: CDR1 MNHEY, CDR2 SVGAGI. The CDR3 DNA reads as TGTGCCAGCAGTTCTCCGGACAGGGCAGGCACCGGGGAGCTGTTTTTT. Its protein is CASSSPDRAGTGELFF.

The chain links TRBV10-3 to TRBJ2-3; D uncertain. V lost 2 bases and J lost 2, with 5 bases in between. Germline V gene lookup returns CDR1 ENHRY and CDR2 SYGVKD. The CDR3 runs to 13 residues. This CDR3 reads CAISEDFTDTQYF. As DNA, the CDR3 is TGTGCCATCAGTGAGGACTTCACAGATACGCAGTATTTT.

The rearrangement uses TRBV19 and TRBJ2-3; 11 bases align to TRBD2. After removal of 2 bases from V and 8 bases from J, the junction contained 15 bases not matched to a gene. Germline-derived CDR1 and CDR2 are LNHDA and SQIVND (reference sequence). CDR3 length equals 18 residues. The CDR3 loop reads CASSIRTSGGSFSGTQYF. The CDR3 region has the DNA TGTGCCAGTAGTATAAGAACTAGCGGGGGCTCCTTCTCGGGTACGCAGTATTTT.

The V and J genes are TRBV5-4 and TRBJ2-7; 7 nucleotides agree with TRBD1. With V trimmed by 1 base and J by 2 bases, 9 bases remained unmatched. Germline values: CDR1 SGHNT, CDR2 YYREEE (reference sequence). The CDR3 contains 16 residues. CDR3 sequence reads: CASSLSLGTAPYEQYF. As DNA, the CDR3 is TGTGCCAGCAGCTTGTCCCTCGGGACAGCCCCCTACGAGCAGTACTTC.

The chain combines TRBV7-8 with TRBJ2-5; TRBD2 aligns across 9 bases. Germline CDR1 reads SGHVS; CDR2 reads FQNEAQ. V lost 5 bases and J lost 2; bases outside the gene matches: 3. The CDR3 is made up of 14 amino acids. This chain's CDR3 is CASSDLAGQETQYF. CDR3 bases: TGTGCCAGCAGCGATCTAGCGGGGCAAGAGACCCAGTACTTC.

The sample holds one count of this clone. This chain links TRBV10-2 with TRBJ2-2; D gene uncertain. Trimming took off 4 bases at V and 7 bases at J, with 7 bases between the two ends. Looked up from germline, CDR1 is WSHSY and CDR2 is SAAADI. This CDR3 has 12 residues. The CDR3 DNA follows: TGCGCCAGCAGTGGGACGGGCGGGGAGCTGTTTTTT. Its translation: CASSGTGGELFF.

The J gene is TRBJ2-5, the V gene TRBV6-6; 8 bases fit TRBD2. This CDR3 has 15 residues. V was clipped by 4 bases and J by 5 bases; unmatched bases: 9. Germline values: CDR1 MNHNY, CDR2 SVGAGI (reference sequence). The CDR3 DNA follows: TGTGCCAGCAGTTCCACCGGGACTAGTATGGAGACCCAGTACTTC. Translation gives CASSSTGTSMETQYF.

The rearrangement links TRBV3-1 (or the pseudogene TRBV3-2) to TRBJ1-5, with a tentative D call TRBD1 (6 bases). The CDR3 is 12 amino acids. Germline V gene data show CDR1 as LGHDT and CDR2 as YNNKEL (reference sequence). Trimming took 8 bases from V and 3 from J, leaving 8 bases between them. The CDR3 sequence: CASGQYNQPQHF. In DNA form, the CDR3 reads TGTGCCAGCGGACAGTACAATCAGCCCCAGCATTTT.

This clone came up a few times. The sample holds other DNA sequences that translate to the same CDR3. V gene TRBV19 combines with J gene TRBJ2-5; 7 nucleotides align to TRBD1. The CDR3 has 13 amino acids. In germline, CDR1 is LNHDA, CDR2 SQIVND (reference sequence). The junction had 0 bases not matched to a gene; V was cut back by 3 bases and J by 2 bases. In DNA form, the CDR3 reads TGTGCCAGTAGTATGGGACAGCAAGAGACCCAGTACTTC. This gives the protein CASSMGQQETQYF. Based on the CDR3 plus reference TRBV19 and TRBJ2-5, the full variable domain is DGGITQSPKYLFRKEGQNVTLSCEQNLNHDAMYWYRQDPGQGLRLIYYSQIVNDFQKGDIAEGYSVSREKKESFPLTVTSAQKNPTAFYLCASSMGQQETQYFGPGTRLLVL.

The genes are TRBV29-1 and TRBJ1-1, with D unresolved. From germline, CDR1 is SQVTM and CDR2 ANQGSEA. The V end was cut by 6 bases, the J end by 6 bases, with 17 bases between. This CDR3 comprises 13 residues. The CDR3 bases are TGCAGCGTCTCCATGGTCGGGGTCCCTGAAGCTTTCTTT. Its protein product is CSVSMVGVPEAFF.

The chain uses TRBV3-1 (or the pseudogene TRBV3-2) and TRBJ1-3; D not resolved. This CDR3 has 14 amino acids. Germline assignment: CDR1 LGHDT and CDR2 YNNKEL (reference sequence). The V gene lost 5 bases and the J gene lost 4 bases, with 12 bases spanning the gap. The CDR3 loop reads CASSSWTVGNTIYF. CDR3 sequence (DNA): TGTGCCAGCAGCTCCTGGACTGTAGGAAACACCATATATTTT.

The genes are TRBV9 and TRBJ2-5; 13 bases are a match to TRBD2. Germline-derived CDR1 and CDR2 are SGDLS and YYNGEE. The V segment lost 3 bases and the J segment 5 bases; nucleotides outside the gene matches: 13. The CDR3 consists of 18 residues. The CDR3 region is CASSAPRTSGGREETQYF. In DNA, the CDR3 is TGTGCCAGCAGCGCCCCGAGGACTAGCGGGGGCCGGGAGGAGACCCAGTACTTC.

The chain joins TRBV10-3 to TRBJ2-5; 9 bases line up with TRBD2. Trimming took 10 bases from V and 5 from J; bases not matched to a gene: 11. Germline-derived CDR1 and CDR2 are ENHRY and SYGVKD. The CDR3 spans 14 residues. CDR3 amino acids: CATTAGGEDETQYF. CDR3 nucleotides: TGTGCCACGACCGCGGGAGGGGAGGACGAGACCCAGTACTTC.

This sequence joins TRBV18 and TRBJ2-5; TRBD1 aligns across 7 bases. In germline, CDR1 is KGHSH, CDR2 LQKENI. CDR3 size: 14 residues. J gave up 2 bases and V 5 bases, and 5 bases lay outside the gene matches. The CDR3 DNA reads TGTGCCAGCTCAGAGCCGGGACAGCAAGAGACCCAGTACTTC. The encoded protein is CASSEPGQQETQYF.

V gene TRBV12-3 or TRBV12-4 combines with J gene TRBJ2-1; 7 bases fit TRBD2. Trimming cost V 3 bases and J 8 bases; bases outside gene matches: 4. The CDR3 length is 13 residues. The CDR3 spells CASSFRLADEQFF. In nucleotides, the CDR3 is TGTGCCAGCAGTTTTCGACTAGCTGATGAGCAGTTCTTC.